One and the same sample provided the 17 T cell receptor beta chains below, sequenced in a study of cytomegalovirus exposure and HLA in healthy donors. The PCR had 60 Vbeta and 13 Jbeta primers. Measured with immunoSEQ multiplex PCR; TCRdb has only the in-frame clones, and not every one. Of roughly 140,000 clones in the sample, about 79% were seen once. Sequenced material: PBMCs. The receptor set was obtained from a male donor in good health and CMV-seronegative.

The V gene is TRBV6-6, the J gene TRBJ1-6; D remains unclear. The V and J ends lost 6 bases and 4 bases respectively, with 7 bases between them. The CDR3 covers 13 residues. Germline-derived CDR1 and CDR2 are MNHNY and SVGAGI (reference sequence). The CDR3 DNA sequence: TGTGCCAGCAGCCACTCTTATAATTCACCCCTCCACTTT. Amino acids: CASSHSYNSPLHF.

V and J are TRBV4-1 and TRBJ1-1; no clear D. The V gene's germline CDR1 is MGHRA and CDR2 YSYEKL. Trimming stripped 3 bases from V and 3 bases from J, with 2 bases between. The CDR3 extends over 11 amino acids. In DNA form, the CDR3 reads TGCGCCAGCAGCCACTACACTGAAGCTTTCTTT. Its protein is CASSHYTEAFF.

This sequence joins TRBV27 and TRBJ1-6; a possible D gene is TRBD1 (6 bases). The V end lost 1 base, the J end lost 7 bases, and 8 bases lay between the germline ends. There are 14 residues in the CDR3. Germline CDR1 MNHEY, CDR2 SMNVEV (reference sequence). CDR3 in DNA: TGTGCCAGCAGTTTATGGCAGGGGAATTCACCCCTCCACTTT. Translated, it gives CASSLWQGNSPLHF.

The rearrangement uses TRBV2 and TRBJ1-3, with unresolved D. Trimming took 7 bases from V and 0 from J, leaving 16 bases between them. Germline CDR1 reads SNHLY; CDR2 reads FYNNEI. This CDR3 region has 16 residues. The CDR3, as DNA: TGTGCCAGCACCTACGGGAACAGACCCTCTGGAAACACCATATATTTT. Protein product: CASTYGNRPSGNTIYF.

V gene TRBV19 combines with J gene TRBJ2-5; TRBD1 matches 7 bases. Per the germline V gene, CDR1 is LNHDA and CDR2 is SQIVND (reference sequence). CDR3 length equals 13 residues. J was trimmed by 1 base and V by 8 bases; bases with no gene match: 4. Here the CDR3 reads CASRDRPQETQYF. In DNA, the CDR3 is TGTGCCAGTCGGGACAGACCCCAAGAGACCCAGTACTTC. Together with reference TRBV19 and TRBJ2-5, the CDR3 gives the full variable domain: DGGITQSPKYLFRKEGQNVTLSCEQNLNHDAMYWYRQDPGQGLRLIYYSQIVNDFQKGDIAEGYSVSREKKESFPLTVTSAQKNPTAFYLCASRDRPQETQYFGPGTRLLVL.

In DNA form, the CDR3 reads TGTGCCATCAGTGAAGGGACAGGGAGGTCCTACAATGAGCAGTTCTTC. It encodes CAISEGTGRSYNEQFF. The gene calls are TRBV10-3 and TRBJ2-1, with 9 positions matching TRBD1. V was clipped by 3 bases and J by 1 base; unmatched bases: 4. The CDR3 covers 16 residues. Germline values: CDR1 ENHRY, CDR2 SYGVKD.

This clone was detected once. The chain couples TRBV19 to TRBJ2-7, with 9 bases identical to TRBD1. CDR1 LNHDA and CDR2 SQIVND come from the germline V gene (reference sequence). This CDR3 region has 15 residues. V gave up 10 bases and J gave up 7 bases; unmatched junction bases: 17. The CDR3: CATRLRTGALGEQYF. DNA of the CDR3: TGTGCCACCCGACTTCGGACAGGGGCCCTGGGGGAGCAGTACTTC.

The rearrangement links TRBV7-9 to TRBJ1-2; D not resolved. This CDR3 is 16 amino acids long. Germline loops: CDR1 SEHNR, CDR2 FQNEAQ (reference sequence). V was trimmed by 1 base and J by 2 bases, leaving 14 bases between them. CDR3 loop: CASSLVLAAVNYGYTF. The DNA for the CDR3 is TGTGCCAGCAGCTTAGTACTGGCAGCGGTCAACTATGGCTACACCTTC.

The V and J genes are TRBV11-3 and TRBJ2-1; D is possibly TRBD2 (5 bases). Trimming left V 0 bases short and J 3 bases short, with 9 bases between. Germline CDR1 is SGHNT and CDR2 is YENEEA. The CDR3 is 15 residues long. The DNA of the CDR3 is TGTGCCAGCAGCTTAGATCGTGAGGGCTACAATGAGCAGTTCTTC. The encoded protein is CASSLDREGYNEQFF.

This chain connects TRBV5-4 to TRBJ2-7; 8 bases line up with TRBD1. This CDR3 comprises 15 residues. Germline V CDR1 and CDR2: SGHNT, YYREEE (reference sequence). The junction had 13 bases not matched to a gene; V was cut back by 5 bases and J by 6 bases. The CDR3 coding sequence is TGTGCCAGCAGTCCTGGGGGCAGGGGGCTTAGCGAGCAGTACTTC. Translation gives CASSPGGRGLSEQYF.

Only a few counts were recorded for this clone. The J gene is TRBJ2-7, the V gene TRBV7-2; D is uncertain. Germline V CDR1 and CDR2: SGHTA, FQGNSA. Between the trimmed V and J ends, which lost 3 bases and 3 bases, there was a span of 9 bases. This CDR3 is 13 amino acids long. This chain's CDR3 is CASSFQSDYEQYF. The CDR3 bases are TGTGCCAGCAGCTTTCAGTCAGACTACGAGCAGTACTTC.

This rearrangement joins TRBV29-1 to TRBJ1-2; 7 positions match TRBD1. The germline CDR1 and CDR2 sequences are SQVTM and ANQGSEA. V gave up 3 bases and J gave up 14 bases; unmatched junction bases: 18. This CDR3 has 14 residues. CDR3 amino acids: CSVDRNRGLGGVTF. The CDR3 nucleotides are TGCAGCGTTGATCGAAACAGGGGCCTCGGGGGGGTTACCTTC.

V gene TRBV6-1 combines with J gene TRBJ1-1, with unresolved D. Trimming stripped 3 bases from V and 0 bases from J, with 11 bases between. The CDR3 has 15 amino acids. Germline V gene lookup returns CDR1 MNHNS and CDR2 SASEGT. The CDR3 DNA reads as TGTGCCAGCAGTGAGATGCGGCATTTGAACACTGAAGCTTTCTTT. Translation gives CASSEMRHLNTEAFF.

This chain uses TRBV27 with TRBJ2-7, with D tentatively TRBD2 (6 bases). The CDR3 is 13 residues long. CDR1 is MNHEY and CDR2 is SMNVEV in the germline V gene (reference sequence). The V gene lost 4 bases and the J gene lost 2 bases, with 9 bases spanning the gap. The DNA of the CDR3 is TGTGCCAGCAGTTCTGGCGGGACCTACGAGCAGTACTTC. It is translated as CASSSGGTYEQYF.

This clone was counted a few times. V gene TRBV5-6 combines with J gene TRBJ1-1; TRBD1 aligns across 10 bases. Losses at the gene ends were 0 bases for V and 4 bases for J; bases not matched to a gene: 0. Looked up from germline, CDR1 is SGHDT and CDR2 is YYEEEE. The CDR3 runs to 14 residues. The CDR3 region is CASSLGTGGTEAFF. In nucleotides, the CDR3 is TGTGCCAGCAGCTTGGGGACAGGGGGCACTGAAGCTTTCTTT.

CDR3 protein: CASSGRGKSYEQYF. Here the CDR3 DNA reads TGTGCCAGCAGCGGGCGGGGGAAGAGCTACGAGCAGTACTTC. The V call is TRBV5-8, the J call TRBJ2-7; 7 bases match TRBD2. After removal of 4 bases from V and 3 bases from J, the junction contained 7 bases not matched to a gene. The V gene's germline CDR1 is SGHTS and CDR2 YDEGEE. The CDR3 consists of 14 residues.

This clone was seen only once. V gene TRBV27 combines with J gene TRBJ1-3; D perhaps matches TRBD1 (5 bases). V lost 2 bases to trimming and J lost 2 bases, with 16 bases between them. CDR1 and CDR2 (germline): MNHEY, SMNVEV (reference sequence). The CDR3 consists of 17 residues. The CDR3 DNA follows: TGTGCCAGCAGTTTAACCCCCCCCAGGGCCCCTGGAAACACCATATATTTT. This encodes CASSLTPPRAPGNTIYF.